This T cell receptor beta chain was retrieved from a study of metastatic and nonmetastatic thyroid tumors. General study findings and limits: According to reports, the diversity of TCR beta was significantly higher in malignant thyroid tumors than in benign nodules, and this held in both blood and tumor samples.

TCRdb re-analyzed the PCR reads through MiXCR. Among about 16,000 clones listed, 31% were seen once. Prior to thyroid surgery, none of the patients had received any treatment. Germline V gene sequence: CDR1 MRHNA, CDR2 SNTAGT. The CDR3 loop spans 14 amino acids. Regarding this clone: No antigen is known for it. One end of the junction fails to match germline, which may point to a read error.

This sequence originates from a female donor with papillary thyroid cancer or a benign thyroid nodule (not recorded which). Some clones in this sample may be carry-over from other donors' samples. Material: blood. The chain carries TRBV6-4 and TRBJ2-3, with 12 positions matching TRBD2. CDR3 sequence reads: CASSETSGGTPTTF. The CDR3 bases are TGTGCCAGCAGTGAAACTAGCGGGGGGACGCCAACTACTTTT.